Below are 29 T cell receptor beta chains sequenced from a single sample in a study of blood T cell repertoires in COVID-19. The protocol was immunoSEQ multiplex PCR, while the TCRdb copy is restricted to in-frame clones and leaves out a portion. In the table there are approximately 300,000 clones, 80% to 90% of which are singletons. Sequencing was carried out using peripheral blood. These receptors were obtained from a woman in her 50s with acute or convalescent COVID-19.

This clone was seen just once. The chain employs TRBV12-3 or TRBV12-4 and TRBJ2-2; D call uncertain. Deletions cut 5 bases from V and 7 bases from J, with 11 bases between. The CDR3 loop spans 13 amino acids. The CDR3 sequence: CASSPMRLGELFF. CDR3 nucleotides: TGTGCCAGCAGTCCGATGAGGCTCGGGGAGCTGTTTTTT.

The J gene is TRBJ1-2, the V gene TRBV5-1, with TRBD1 matching 12 bases. V was clipped by 4 bases and J by 4 bases; unmatched bases: 11. Germline V gives CDR1 SGHRS, CDR2 YFSETQ. CDR3 length equals 17 residues. The CDR3 sequence is CASSPTGTGGGGYGYTF. In nucleotides, the CDR3 is TGCGCCAGCAGCCCTACCGGGACAGGGGGCGGCGGCTATGGCTACACCTTC.

The V and J genes are TRBV6-4 and TRBJ2-1, with a weak D call TRBD2 (5 bases). The V end was cut by 8 bases, the J end by 4 bases, with 18 bases between. The CDR3 has 15 amino acids. Per germline, CDR1 MRHNA and CDR2 SNTAGT. The DNA of the CDR3 is TGTGCCAGCGCACGCGGGTCTTTCGGGTACAATGAGCAGTTCTTC. Translating gives CASARGSFGYNEQFF.

The CDR3, as DNA: TGTGCCAGCATCATGGACAGGGGGGGCCAAGCTTTCTTT. Protein product: CASIMDRGGQAFF. The genes are TRBV11-2 and TRBJ1-1, with 10 bases fitting TRBD1. V gave up 7 bases and J gave up 9 bases; unmatched junction bases: 8. Germline V gene data show CDR1 as SGHAT and CDR2 as FQNNGV. This CDR3 has 13 amino acids.

In DNA, the CDR3 is TGTGCCAGCAGCTCCCGCACTAGCCGAACGACCCAGTACTTC. It yields the protein CASSSRTSRTTQYF. This sequence joins TRBV7-9 and TRBJ2-5; D is possibly TRBD2 (6 bases). The CDR3 consists of 14 residues. Germline V lookup: CDR1 SEHNR, CDR2 FQNEAQ (reference sequence). Trimming stripped 4 bases from V and 7 bases from J, with 16 bases between.

This sequence joins TRBV6-5 and TRBJ2-1; D might be TRBD2 (6 bases). Germline CDR1 and CDR2: MNHEY and SVGAGI. The V end lost 10 bases, the J end lost 0 bases, and 16 bases lay between the germline ends. This CDR3 has 15 amino acids. The CDR3 loop is CATIPSENSYNEQFF. CDR3 DNA sequence: TGTGCCACTATTCCTAGCGAGAACTCCTACAATGAGCAGTTCTTC.

V usage is TRBV2 and J usage is TRBJ2-2, with no clear D. The CDR3 has 15 amino acids. V was clipped by 9 bases and J by 4 bases, with 18 bases between them. Germline-derived CDR1 and CDR2 are SNHLY and FYNNEI. This CDR3 reads CASAALGPGTGELFF. The CDR3 DNA reads as TGTGCCAGTGCGGCCCTCGGCCCGGGCACCGGGGAGCTGTTTTTT.

In its sample, this clone was seen once. This chain links TRBV3-1 (or the pseudogene TRBV3-2) with TRBJ1-1, with 7 bases that match TRBD1. J lost 6 bases, V lost 4 bases, and 8 bases had no gene match. The germline gives CDR1 LGHDT, CDR2 YNNKEL (reference sequence). There are 14 residues in the CDR3. CDR3 amino acids: CASSPGQPRSEAFF. The CDR3 DNA follows: TGTGCCAGCAGCCCGGGACAGCCGAGATCTGAAGCTTTCTTT.

This sequence joins TRBV5-4 and TRBJ1-3; D gene ambiguous. The CDR3 loop spans 13 amino acids. V was pared by 6 bases and J by 1 base, with 8 bases between. CDR1 is SGHNT, CDR2 YYREEE, per germline (reference sequence). The CDR3 bases are TGTGCCAGCAAGAGTCGTTCTGGAAACACCATATATTTT. Residues: CASKSRSGNTIYF.

This chain connects TRBV2 to TRBJ2-7, with D maybe TRBD2 (5 bases). The CDR3 consists of 13 residues. Trimming took 7 bases from V and 2 from J, leaving 12 bases between them. Germline assignment: CDR1 SNHLY and CDR2 FYNNEI. The CDR3 protein is CASTVRETYEQYV. The CDR3 DNA follows: TGTGCCAGCACGGTAAGGGAGACCTACGAGCAGTACGTC.

The chain links TRBV7-9 to TRBJ1-4; TRBD1 is a possible D gene (5 bases). The germline gives CDR1 SEHNR, CDR2 FQNEAQ (reference sequence). Trimming shortened V by 4 bases and J by 3 bases, and 15 bases separated the two germline ends. This CDR3 spans 16 amino acids. The CDR3 reads CASSSPPGHPNEKLFF. CDR3 nucleotides: TGTGCCAGCAGCTCACCTCCCGGACACCCTAATGAAAAACTGTTTTTT.

The V gene is TRBV5-1, the J gene TRBJ1-2; 10 bases are shared with TRBD1. Trimming cost V 6 bases and J 4 bases; bases outside gene matches: 9. CDR3 length: 15 residues. CDR1 is SGHRS and CDR2 is YFSETQ in the germline V gene. The CDR3 region is CASISLRQGAYGYTF. Here the CDR3 DNA reads TGCGCCAGCATCTCCTTGAGACAGGGGGCCTATGGCTACACCTTC.

CDR3 protein: CASSPRQGASTDTQYF. The CDR3 DNA reads as TGTGCCAGCAGCCCCCGACAGGGGGCTAGCACAGATACGCAGTATTTT. The V call is TRBV6-6, the J call TRBJ2-3, with TRBD1 matching over 10 bases. Trimming removed 6 bases from V and 0 bases from J; junction bases left unmatched: 6. CDR3 length: 16 residues. Per the germline V gene, CDR1 is MNHNY and CDR2 is SVGAGI (reference sequence).

This clone is a singleton in its sample. The J gene is TRBJ2-1, the V gene TRBV5-1; D gene ambiguous. The CDR3 sequence is 14 residues long. V dropped 1 base and J dropped 0 bases, with 5 bases sitting between them. Germline loops: CDR1 SGHRS, CDR2 YFSETQ. As DNA, the CDR3 is TGCGCCAGCAGCTTGCAGGCCTCCTACAATGAGCAGTTCTTC. Translation gives CASSLQASYNEQFF.

The V and J genes are TRBV9 and TRBJ2-7, with D perhaps matching TRBD1 (6 bases). The germline CDR1 and CDR2 sequences are SGDLS and YYNGEE. The V gene lost 5 bases and the J gene lost 1 base, with 16 bases spanning the gap. This CDR3 spans 15 amino acids. This chain's CDR3 is CASRPKQGKSYEQYV. CDR3 sequence (DNA): TGTGCCAGCAGACCAAAACAGGGAAAATCCTACGAGCAGTACGTC.

This clone has only a few counts. The rearrangement joins TRBV7-6 to TRBJ2-5, with 9 bases matching TRBD1. This CDR3 spans 14 amino acids. The V segment lost 4 bases and the J segment 5 bases; nucleotides outside the gene matches: 5. CDR1 SGHVS and CDR2 FNYEAQ come from the germline V gene. CDR3 DNA sequence: TGTGCCAGCAGCTCAGGGACAGGGCGGGAGACCCAGTACTTC. Translated, it gives CASSSGTGRETQYF.

The genes are TRBV28 and TRBJ1-5, with TRBD1 as a possible D gene (5 bases). The V end was cut by 1 base, the J end by 1 base, with 14 bases between. The CDR3 has 17 residues. From germline, CDR1 is MDHEN and CDR2 SYDVKM. The CDR3, as DNA: TGTGCCAGCAGTTTATCGGGGGAGATTATGAGCAATCAGCCCCAGCATTTT. It codes for CASSLSGEIMSNQPQHF.

The rearrangement joins TRBV7-9 to TRBJ2-7; D gene ambiguous. Per the germline V gene, CDR1 is SEHNR and CDR2 is FQNEAQ (reference sequence). CDR3 length: 12 amino acids. The V end lost 0 bases, the J end lost 5 bases, and 5 bases lay between the germline ends. As DNA, the CDR3 is TGTGCCAGCAGCTTAGCGTATCACGAGCAGTACTTC. It encodes CASSLAYHEQYF. Full variable domain (missing parts from reference TRBV7-9 and TRBJ2-7): DTGVSQNPRHKITKRGQNVTFRCDPISEHNRLYWYRQTLGQGPEFLTYFQNEAQLEKSRLLSDRFSAERPKGSFSTLEIQRTEQGDSAMYLCASSLAYHEQYFGPGTRLTVT.

The J gene is TRBJ2-1, the V gene TRBV12-3 or TRBV12-4; no definite D call. Trimming removed 7 bases at V and 7 bases at J, with 11 bases between. The CDR3 sequence is 12 residues long. The CDR3 bases are TGTGCCAGCACCTTTAGAGGAAATGAGCAGTTCTTC. Amino acids: CASTFRGNEQFF.

The chain employs TRBV5-4 and TRBJ2-3; D is undetermined. V was trimmed by 2 bases and J by 1 base, leaving 5 bases between them. Germline loops: CDR1 SGHNT, CDR2 YYREEE (reference sequence). The CDR3 runs 13 residues. This CDR3 is CASSFRGTDTQYF. CDR3 sequence (DNA): TGTGCCAGCAGCTTTCGGGGCACAGATACGCAGTATTTT.

This chain connects TRBV7-3 to TRBJ2-3, with TRBD2 matching over 8 bases. The CDR3 has 17 amino acids. Germline V gene lookup returns CDR1 SGHTA and CDR2 FQGTGA. V trimming: 4 bases; J trimming: 0 bases; junction bases outside the gene matches: 9. The CDR3 nucleotides are TGTGCCAGCAGCTCCATACCCCAGCGGGGGAGCACAGATACGCAGTATTTT. This sequence encodes CASSSIPQRGSTDTQYF.

The genes are TRBV20-1 and TRBJ1-2, with 7 bases that match TRBD1. This CDR3 has 13 residues. Germline trimming cut 3 bases from V and 8 bases from J; bases unmatched to any gene: 9. Germline CDR1 is DFQATT and CDR2 is SNEGSKA (reference sequence). The CDR3 DNA reads as TGCAGTGCTAGTTTCGCCGGGACAGTGGGCTACACCTTC. Translation: CSASFAGTVGYTF.

The J gene is TRBJ2-5, the V gene TRBV5-5; 14 positions agree with TRBD2. CDR3 length: 16 residues. Germline trimming cut 3 bases from V and 4 bases from J; bases unmatched to any gene: 5. CDR1 is SGHKS and CDR2 is YYEKEE in the germline V gene (reference sequence). Written as DNA, the CDR3 is TGTGCCAGCAGCTGGGGGGGACTAGCGGGAGCAGAGACCCAGTACTTC. It yields the protein CASSWGGLAGAETQYF.

The V and J genes are TRBV18 and TRBJ2-1; 9 bases agree with TRBD1. The CDR3 sequence is 16 residues long. V shed 1 base and J 9 bases; nucleotides not matched to a gene: 10. In germline, CDR1 is KGHSH, CDR2 LQKENI. The CDR3 loop is CASSPQPGQGLSEQFF. As DNA, the CDR3 is TGTGCCAGCTCACCACAGCCGGGACAGGGCCTAAGTGAGCAGTTCTTC. Variable domain in full (rest from reference TRBV18 and TRBJ2-1): NAGVMQNPRHLVRRRGQEARLRCSPMKGHSHVYWYRQLPEEGLKFMVYLQKENIIDESGMPKERFSAEFPKEGPSILRIQQVVRGDSAAYFCASSPQPGQGLSEQFFGPGTRLTVL.

The chain combines TRBV5-6 with TRBJ1-1, with TRBD1 matching over 7 bases. Trimming took 3 bases from V and 6 from J; bases not matched to a gene: 5. The germline V gene has CDR1 SGHDT and CDR2 YYEEEE. This CDR3 has 13 amino acids. This CDR3 is CASSWDRTSEAFF. CDR3 nucleotide sequence: TGTGCCAGCAGCTGGGACAGAACCTCTGAAGCTTTCTTT.

This clone was observed a single time. The DNA of the CDR3 is TGTGCCAGTAGTAGCAGGGGGGACAATGAGCAGTTCTTC. This gives the protein CASSSRGDNEQFF. The chain joins TRBV19 to TRBJ2-1; D possibly corresponds to TRBD1 (7 bases). Trimming took 4 bases from V and 5 from J, leaving 9 bases between them. Germline V gives CDR1 LNHDA, CDR2 SQIVND (reference sequence). CDR3 length: 13 amino acids.

The V gene is TRBV29-1, the J gene TRBJ1-2, with D possibly TRBD1 on 6 matching bases. The CDR3 has 15 amino acids. Trimming removed 2 bases at V and 4 bases at J, with 17 bases between. The germline V gene encodes CDR1 SQVTM and CDR2 ANQGSEA. CDR3: CSVELGGEWGYGYTF. Here the CDR3 DNA reads TGCAGCGTTGAATTAGGGGGGGAGTGGGGCTATGGCTACACCTTC.

The V and J genes are TRBV7-2 and TRBJ1-4, with D perhaps matching TRBD1 (5 bases). CDR3 size: 16 residues. V lost 5 bases and J lost 8, with 21 bases in between. Germline CDR1 SGHTA, CDR2 FQGNSA. The CDR3 region is CASSIGQLGGREKLFF. The CDR3 nucleotides are TGTGCCAGCAGCATAGGGCAACTGGGGGGTAGGGAAAAACTGTTTTTT.

J is TRBJ2-5 and V is TRBV18; 7 positions match TRBD1. The CDR3 consists of 15 residues. The junction had 3 bases not matched to a gene; V was cut back by 0 bases and J by 2 bases. Germline CDR1 and CDR2: KGHSH and LQKENI. The CDR3 spells CASSPPGQRQETQYF. The CDR3 DNA reads as TGTGCCAGCTCACCACCGGGACAGCGACAAGAGACCCAGTACTTC. The entire variable domain, with the rest obtained from reference TRBV18 and TRBJ2-5, is as follows: NAGVMQNPRHLVRRRGQEARLRCSPMKGHSHVYWYRQLPEEGLKFMVYLQKENIIDESGMPKERFSAEFPKEGPSILRIQQVVRGDSAAYFCASSPPGQRQETQYFGPGTRLLVL.